This T cell receptor beta chain was documented in a study of T cells after yellow fever vaccination. Study details: In the case of low-cell-number fractions, SMART-Seq v4 Ultra Low Input was used for preparation.

In making TCR cDNA, 5'RACE template switching added a universal primer site and UMIs to it. TCRdb independently ran MiXCR on the 5' RACE reads; one entry per CDR3 protein. The data hold under 150,000 distinct CDR3 sequences, with approximately 14% observed a single time. CDR1 and CDR2 (germline): SEHNR, FQNEAQ (reference sequence). V gave up 5 bases and J gave up 7 bases, with 15 bases separating them. The CDR3 extends over 13 amino acids. The rearrangement uses TRBV7-9 and TRBJ2-7; either TRBD1 or TRBD2 may supply D (6 bases each). This receptor was obtained from a man between 18 and 29 years old who received the YFV17D yellow fever vaccine. The sequencing used CD8+ T cells sorted from PBMCs, collected 5 days after the yellow fever booster vaccination. The CDR3 DNA reads TGTGCCAGCAGCCCCCCGGGGGCGTGGGAGCAGTACGTC. Translated, it gives CASSPPGAWEQYV.